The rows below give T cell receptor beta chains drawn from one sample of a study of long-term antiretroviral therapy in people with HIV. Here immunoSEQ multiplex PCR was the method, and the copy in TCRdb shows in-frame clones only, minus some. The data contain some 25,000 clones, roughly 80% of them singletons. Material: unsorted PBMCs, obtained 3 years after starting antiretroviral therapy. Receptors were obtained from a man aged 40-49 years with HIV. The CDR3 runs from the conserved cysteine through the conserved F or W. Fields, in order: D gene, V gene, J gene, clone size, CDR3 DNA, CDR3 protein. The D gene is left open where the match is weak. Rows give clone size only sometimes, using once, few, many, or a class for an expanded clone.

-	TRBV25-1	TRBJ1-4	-	TGTGCCAGCAGTGAGCGGCAGGGTAAACTGAAACTGTTTTTT	CASSERQGKLKLFF
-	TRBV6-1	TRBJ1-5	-	TGTGCCAGCAGTGAAGCAGAGGGGTTTAGTCAGCCCCAGCATTTT	CASSEAEGFSQPQHF
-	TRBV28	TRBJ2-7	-	TGTGCCAGCAGTTTACGAATGACCTCCTACGAGCAGTACTTC	CASSLRMTSYEQYF
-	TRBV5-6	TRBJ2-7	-	TGTGCCAGCAGCTTGTCCCCGACTGTTAGCTCCTACGAGCAGTACTTC	CASSLSPTVSSYEQYF
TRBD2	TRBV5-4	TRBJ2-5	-	TGTGCCAGCAGCCCACCTCGAGCGGGGGCGGGAGAGACCCAGTACTTC	CASSPPRAGAGETQYF
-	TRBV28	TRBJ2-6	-	TGTGCCAGCAGTTTCTCTGGGGCCAACGTCCTGACTTTC	CASSFSGANVLTF
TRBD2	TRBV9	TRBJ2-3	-	TGTGCCAGCAGCCCTCGACTAGCGGGAGGGGGACCTAGCACAGATACGCAGTATTTT	CASSPRLAGGGPSTDTQYF
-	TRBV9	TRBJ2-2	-	TGTGCCAGCAGTGCAAGGGGAGATAACACCGGGGAGCTGTTTTTT	CASSARGDNTGELFF
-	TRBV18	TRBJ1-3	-	TGTGCCAGCTCACCAACTACACAGAGCTCTGGAAACACCATATATTTT	CASSPTTQSSGNTIYF
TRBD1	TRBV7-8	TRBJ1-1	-	TGTGCCAGCAGCTTGACAGGGCCCACTGAAGCTTTCTTT	CASSLTGPTEAFF
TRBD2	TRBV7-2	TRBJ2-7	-	TGTGCCAGCAGCGCGACTAGCGGGGAATACGAGCAGTACTTC	CASSATSGEYEQYF
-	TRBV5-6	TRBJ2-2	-	TGTGCCAGCAGCGTGGTTGGAGCTCCGAACACCGGGGAGCTGTTTTTT	CASSVVGAPNTGELFF
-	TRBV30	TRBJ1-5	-	TGTGCCTGGAGTGTGGGGGTAGGATCAAATCAGCCCCAGCATTTT	CAWSVGVGSNQPQHF
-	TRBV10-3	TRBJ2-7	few	TGTGCCATCAGTGAGTCGGCCTACGAGCAGTACTTC	CAISESAYEQYF
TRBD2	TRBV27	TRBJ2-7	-	TGTGCCAGCAGTGCCGGGACGGGGGGTTCCTACGAGCAGTACTTC	CASSAGTGGSYEQYF
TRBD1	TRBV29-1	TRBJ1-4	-	TGCAGCGTTGAGGTGTATCAGGGGGGAGCGGAAAAACTGTTTTTT	CSVEVYQGGAEKLFF
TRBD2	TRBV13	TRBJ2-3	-	TGTGCCAGCAGCACCCGACTAGCGGGGGGGCCTGGAGATACGCAGTATTTT	CASSTRLAGGPGDTQYF
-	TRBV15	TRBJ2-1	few	TGTGCCACCAGCCCACAGGGAAACTCCTACAATGAGCAGTTCTTC	CATSPQGNSYNEQFF
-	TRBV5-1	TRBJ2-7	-	TGCGCCAGCAGCTTGGCCTCTTTGGGGGACGAGCAGTACTTC	CASSLASLGDEQYF
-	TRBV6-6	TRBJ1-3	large	TGTGCCAGCAGCTTGCGGGGGACCGACTCTGGAAACACCATATATTTT	CASSLRGTDSGNTIYF
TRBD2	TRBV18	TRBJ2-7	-	TGTGCCAGCTCACTTTTAGCGGGAGAGGTGTACGAGCAGTACTTC	CASSLLAGEVYEQYF
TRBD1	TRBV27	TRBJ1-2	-	TGTGCCAGCAGAGTACAGGGGGCGGATGGCTACACCTTC	CASRVQGADGYTF
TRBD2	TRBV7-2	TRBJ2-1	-	TGTGCCAGCAGCCCCCGGACTAGCGGGAGCGGAAAAGAGCAGTTCTTC	CASSPRTSGSGKEQFF
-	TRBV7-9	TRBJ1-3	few	TGTGCCAGCAGCTTACGTGGAAACACCATATATTTT	CASSLRGNTIYF
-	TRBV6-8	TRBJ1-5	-	TGTGCCAGCAGTTACTCACAGTCCTGGGAAGCTAGTCAGCCCCAGCATTTT	CASSYSQSWEASQPQHF
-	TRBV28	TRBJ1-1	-	TGTGCCAGCAGTTTACCCCTATCCGGGGGGAAAAACACTGAAGCTTTCTTT	CASSLPLSGGKNTEAFF
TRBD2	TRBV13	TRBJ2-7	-	TGTGCCAGCAGCTTGGGACTAGCGACCTACGAGCAGTACTTC	CASSLGLATYEQYF
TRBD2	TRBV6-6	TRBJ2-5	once	TGTGCCAGCAGCCCTCGGCGGGAGAACCAAGAGACCCAGTACTTC	CASSPRRENQETQYF
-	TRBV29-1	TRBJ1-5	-	TGCAGCGTTGCGGGGGTGGCAGGGGCCCTCGGCAATCAGCCCCAGCATTTT	CSVAGVAGALGNQPQHF
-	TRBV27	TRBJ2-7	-	TGTGCCAGCAGTTCCCCGGGGGTCTCCTACGAGCAGTACTTC	CASSSPGVSYEQYF
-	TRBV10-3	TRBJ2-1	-	TGTGCCATCGGGGGTAATGAGCAGTTCTTC	CAIGGNEQFF
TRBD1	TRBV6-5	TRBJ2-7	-	TGTGCCAGCAGCTTTGGGACAGGGCGCTACGAGCAGTACTTC	CASSFGTGRYEQYF
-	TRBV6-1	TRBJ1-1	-	TGTGCCAGCAGCGCCGTGAGGAACACTGAAGCTTTCTTT	CASSAVRNTEAFF
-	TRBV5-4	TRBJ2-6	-	TGTGCCAGCAGCTTGGCCGTGGCAGGTTACTCTGGGGCCAACGTCCTGACTTTC	CASSLAVAGYSGANVLTF
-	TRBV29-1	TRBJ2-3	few	TGCAGCGTCCACGAGGGGGTTTCAGATACGCAGTATTTT	CSVHEGVSDTQYF
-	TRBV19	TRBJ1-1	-	TGTGCCAGTAGTCCATCACTCGGGTTATCGGGATTAGCTTTCTTT	CASSPSLGLSGLAFF
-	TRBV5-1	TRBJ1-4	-	TGCGCCAGCAGCTTGGGGCAGGGGACAGAAAAACTGTTTTTT	CASSLGQGTEKLFF
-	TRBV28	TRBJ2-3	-	TGTGCCAGCAGTTCGGGGAGCACAGATACGCAGTATTTT	CASSSGSTDTQYF
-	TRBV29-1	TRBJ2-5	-	TGCAGCGTTAAGGGGCCGGGGGTCCAAGAGACCCAGTACTTC	CSVKGPGVQETQYF
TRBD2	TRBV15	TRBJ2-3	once	TGTGCCACCAGCAGAGATCTAGCGGACACAGATACGCAGTATTTT	CATSRDLADTDTQYF
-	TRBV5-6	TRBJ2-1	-	TGTGCCAGCAGCTTATGGACTGTCCACAATGAGCAGTTCTTC	CASSLWTVHNEQFF